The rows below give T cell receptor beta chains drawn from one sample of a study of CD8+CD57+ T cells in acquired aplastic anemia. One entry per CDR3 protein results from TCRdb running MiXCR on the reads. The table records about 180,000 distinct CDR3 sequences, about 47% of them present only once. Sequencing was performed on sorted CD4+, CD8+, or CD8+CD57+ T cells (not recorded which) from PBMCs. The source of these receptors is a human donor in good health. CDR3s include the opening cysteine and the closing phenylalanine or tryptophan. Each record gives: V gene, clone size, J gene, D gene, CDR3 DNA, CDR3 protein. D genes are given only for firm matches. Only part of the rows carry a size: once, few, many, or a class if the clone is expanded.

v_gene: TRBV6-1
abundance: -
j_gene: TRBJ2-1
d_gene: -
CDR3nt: TGTGCCAGCAGTGAAGCGGGAGGCTCCTACAATGAGCAGTTCTTC
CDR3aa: CASSEAGGSYNEQFF

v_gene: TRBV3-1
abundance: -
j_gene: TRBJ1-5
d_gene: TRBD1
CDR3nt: TGTGCCAGCAGCCAACAGGGGGCTACTCAGCCCCAGCATTTT
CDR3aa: CASSQQGATQPQHF

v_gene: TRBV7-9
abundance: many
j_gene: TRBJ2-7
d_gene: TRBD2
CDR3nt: TGTGCCAGCAGCCCAGGGACTAGCGGGAGGAACTACGAGCAGTACTTC
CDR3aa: CASSPGTSGRNYEQYF

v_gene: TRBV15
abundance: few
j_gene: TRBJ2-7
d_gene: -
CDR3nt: TGTGCCACCAGCAGAGAGAGGGAAGGGACCCCGCGCTTC
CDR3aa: CATSREREGTPRF

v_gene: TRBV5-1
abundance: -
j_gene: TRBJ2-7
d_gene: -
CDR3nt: TGCGCCAGCAGCTTGGAGGGTAAGGTAGCGGCCTACGAGCAGTACTTC
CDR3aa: CASSLEGKVAAYEQYF

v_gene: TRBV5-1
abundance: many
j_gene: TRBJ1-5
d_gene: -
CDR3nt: TGCGCCAGCAGCTTGGGGTCCGGGCCAAATCAGCCCCAGCATTTT
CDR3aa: CASSLGSGPNQPQHF

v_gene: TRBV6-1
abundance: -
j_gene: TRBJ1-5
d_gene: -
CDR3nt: TGTGCCAGCAAGTCCGGGATTTATAGCAATCAGCCCCAGCATTTT
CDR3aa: CASKSGIYSNQPQHF

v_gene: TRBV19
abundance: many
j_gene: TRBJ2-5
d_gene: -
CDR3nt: TGTGCCAGTAGTATGCGGCAGGGAGATCAAGAGACCCAGTACTTC
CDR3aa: CASSMRQGDQETQYF

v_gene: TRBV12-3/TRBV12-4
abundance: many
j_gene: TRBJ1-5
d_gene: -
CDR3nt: TGTGCCAGCAGTTTGGGGGGTCTGCCCCAGCATTTT
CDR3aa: CASSLGGLPQHF

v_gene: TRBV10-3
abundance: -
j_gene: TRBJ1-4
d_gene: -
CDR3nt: TGTGCCATCAGTGAGACCTCGGGAAGGAGAGGTGAAAAACTGTTTTTT
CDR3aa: CAISETSGRRGEKLFF

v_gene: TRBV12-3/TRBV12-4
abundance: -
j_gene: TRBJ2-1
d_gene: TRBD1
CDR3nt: TGTGCCAGCAGTTTCCCCGGGACAGGGGATGAGCAGTTCTTC
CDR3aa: CASSFPGTGDEQFF

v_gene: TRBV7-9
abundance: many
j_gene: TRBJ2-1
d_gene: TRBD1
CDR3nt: TGTGCCAGCAGCCCCAGGGCGGACAGGGGTAGGTACAATGAGCAGTTCTTC
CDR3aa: CASSPRADRGRYNEQFF

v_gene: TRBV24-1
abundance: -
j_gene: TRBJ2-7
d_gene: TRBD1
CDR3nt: TGCTTCCCCGGACAGGGGACACAGTACTTC
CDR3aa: CFPGQGTQYF

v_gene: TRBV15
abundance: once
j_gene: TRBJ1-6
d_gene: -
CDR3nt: TGTGCCACCAGCTCGAAAGGGGGTGGGGGACCCCTCCACTTT
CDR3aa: CATSSKGGGGPLHF